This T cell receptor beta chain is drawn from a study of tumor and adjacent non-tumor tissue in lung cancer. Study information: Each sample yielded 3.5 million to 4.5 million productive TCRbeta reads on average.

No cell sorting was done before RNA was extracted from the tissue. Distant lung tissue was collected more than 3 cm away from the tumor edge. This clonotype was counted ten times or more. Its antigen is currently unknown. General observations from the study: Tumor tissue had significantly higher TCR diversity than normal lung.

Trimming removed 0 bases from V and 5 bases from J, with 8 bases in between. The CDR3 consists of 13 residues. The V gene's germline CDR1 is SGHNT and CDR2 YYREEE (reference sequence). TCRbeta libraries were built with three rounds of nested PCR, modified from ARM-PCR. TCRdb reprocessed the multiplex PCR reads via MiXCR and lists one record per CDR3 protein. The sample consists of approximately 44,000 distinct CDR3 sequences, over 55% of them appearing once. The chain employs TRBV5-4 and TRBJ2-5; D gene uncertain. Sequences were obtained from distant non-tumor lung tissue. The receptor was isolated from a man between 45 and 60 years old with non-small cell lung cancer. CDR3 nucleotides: TGTGCCAGCAGCTTGGACGCCGAGGAGACCCAGTACTTC. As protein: CASSLDAEETQYF.